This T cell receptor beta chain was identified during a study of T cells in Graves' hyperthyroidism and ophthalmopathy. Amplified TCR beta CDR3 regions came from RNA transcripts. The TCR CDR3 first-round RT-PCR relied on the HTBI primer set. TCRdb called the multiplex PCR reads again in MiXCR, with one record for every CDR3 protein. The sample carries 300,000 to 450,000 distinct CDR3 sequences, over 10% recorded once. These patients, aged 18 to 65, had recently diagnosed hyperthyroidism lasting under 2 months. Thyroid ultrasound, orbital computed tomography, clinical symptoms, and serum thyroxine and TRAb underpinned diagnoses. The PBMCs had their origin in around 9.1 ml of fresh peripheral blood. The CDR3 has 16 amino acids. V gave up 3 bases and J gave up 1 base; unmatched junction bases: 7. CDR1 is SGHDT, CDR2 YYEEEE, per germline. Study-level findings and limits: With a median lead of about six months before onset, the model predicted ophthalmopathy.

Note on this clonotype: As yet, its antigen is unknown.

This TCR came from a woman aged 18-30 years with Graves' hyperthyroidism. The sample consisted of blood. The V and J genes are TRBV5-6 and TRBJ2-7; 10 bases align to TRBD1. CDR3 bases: TGTGCCAGCAGCTATAAGACAGGGGGCTTGTCCTACGAGCAGTACTTC. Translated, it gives CASSYKTGGLSYEQYF.